This T cell receptor beta chain was obtained from a study of T cell repertoires and HLA-DP antigens. About the study: Sorted CD137+CD4+ samples averaged roughly 200 ng DNA; pre-culture CD4+ samples, about 1,200 ng.

General observations from the study: Against both alloantigens, CD137+ clonality was similar, 0.3 to 0.4.

Germline CDR1 SGHVS, CDR2 FNYEAQ. The CDR3 consists of 16 residues. The trim removed 0 bases at V and 4 bases at J, leaving 7 bases unmatched. Untouched CD4+ T cells were bead-isolated from PBMC at 95% to 98% purity. Deep-resolution sequencing targeted approximately 200,000 T cell genomes in pre-culture CD4+ samples. Libraries were prepared by immunoSEQ multiplex PCR; TCRdb keeps only in-frame clonotypes and omits some of them. The sample has 90,000 to 130,000 clones; about 92% are singletons. On this clone itself: Its antigen is still unknown.

The TCR was taken from a woman aged 18-30 years in good health and CMV-seronegative. The specimen sequenced was CD4+ T cells from PBMCs. V usage is TRBV7-6 and J usage is TRBJ2-5, with TRBD2 identical over 8 bases. The CDR3 here is CASSLAWREAAETQYF. The DNA for the CDR3 is TGTGCCAGCAGCTTAGCCTGGCGGGAGGCTGCAGAGACCCAGTACTTC.